The entry below describes one T cell receptor (beta chain). The PCR made use of 60 Vbeta and 13 Jbeta primers. TCRdb keeps only in-frame clones here, not all; method: immunoSEQ multiplex PCR. The data show more than 150,000 clones, 84% seen once. The sample originates from a study of cytomegalovirus exposure and HLA in healthy donors. Germline CDR1 reads SNHLY; CDR2 reads FYNNEI. Trimming took off 4 bases at V and 12 bases at J, with 16 bases between the two ends. The CDR3 runs to 12 residues. The TCR originated in a girl under 10 years old in good health and CMV-seropositive. The V and J genes are TRBV2 and TRBJ2-7; tentative D call: TRBD1 (5 bases). Source material: PBMCs. The CDR3 is CASSVEGRALYF. The CDR3 nucleotides read TGTGCCAGCAGTGTTGAAGGCAGGGCGCTGTACTTC. Full variable domain (remainder filled in from reference TRBV2 and TRBJ2-7): EPEVTQTPSHQVTQMGQEVILRCVPISNHLYFYWYRQILGQKVEFLVSFYNNEISEKSEIFDDQFSVERPDGSNFTLKIRSTKLEDSAMYFCASSVEGRALYFGPGTRLTVT.